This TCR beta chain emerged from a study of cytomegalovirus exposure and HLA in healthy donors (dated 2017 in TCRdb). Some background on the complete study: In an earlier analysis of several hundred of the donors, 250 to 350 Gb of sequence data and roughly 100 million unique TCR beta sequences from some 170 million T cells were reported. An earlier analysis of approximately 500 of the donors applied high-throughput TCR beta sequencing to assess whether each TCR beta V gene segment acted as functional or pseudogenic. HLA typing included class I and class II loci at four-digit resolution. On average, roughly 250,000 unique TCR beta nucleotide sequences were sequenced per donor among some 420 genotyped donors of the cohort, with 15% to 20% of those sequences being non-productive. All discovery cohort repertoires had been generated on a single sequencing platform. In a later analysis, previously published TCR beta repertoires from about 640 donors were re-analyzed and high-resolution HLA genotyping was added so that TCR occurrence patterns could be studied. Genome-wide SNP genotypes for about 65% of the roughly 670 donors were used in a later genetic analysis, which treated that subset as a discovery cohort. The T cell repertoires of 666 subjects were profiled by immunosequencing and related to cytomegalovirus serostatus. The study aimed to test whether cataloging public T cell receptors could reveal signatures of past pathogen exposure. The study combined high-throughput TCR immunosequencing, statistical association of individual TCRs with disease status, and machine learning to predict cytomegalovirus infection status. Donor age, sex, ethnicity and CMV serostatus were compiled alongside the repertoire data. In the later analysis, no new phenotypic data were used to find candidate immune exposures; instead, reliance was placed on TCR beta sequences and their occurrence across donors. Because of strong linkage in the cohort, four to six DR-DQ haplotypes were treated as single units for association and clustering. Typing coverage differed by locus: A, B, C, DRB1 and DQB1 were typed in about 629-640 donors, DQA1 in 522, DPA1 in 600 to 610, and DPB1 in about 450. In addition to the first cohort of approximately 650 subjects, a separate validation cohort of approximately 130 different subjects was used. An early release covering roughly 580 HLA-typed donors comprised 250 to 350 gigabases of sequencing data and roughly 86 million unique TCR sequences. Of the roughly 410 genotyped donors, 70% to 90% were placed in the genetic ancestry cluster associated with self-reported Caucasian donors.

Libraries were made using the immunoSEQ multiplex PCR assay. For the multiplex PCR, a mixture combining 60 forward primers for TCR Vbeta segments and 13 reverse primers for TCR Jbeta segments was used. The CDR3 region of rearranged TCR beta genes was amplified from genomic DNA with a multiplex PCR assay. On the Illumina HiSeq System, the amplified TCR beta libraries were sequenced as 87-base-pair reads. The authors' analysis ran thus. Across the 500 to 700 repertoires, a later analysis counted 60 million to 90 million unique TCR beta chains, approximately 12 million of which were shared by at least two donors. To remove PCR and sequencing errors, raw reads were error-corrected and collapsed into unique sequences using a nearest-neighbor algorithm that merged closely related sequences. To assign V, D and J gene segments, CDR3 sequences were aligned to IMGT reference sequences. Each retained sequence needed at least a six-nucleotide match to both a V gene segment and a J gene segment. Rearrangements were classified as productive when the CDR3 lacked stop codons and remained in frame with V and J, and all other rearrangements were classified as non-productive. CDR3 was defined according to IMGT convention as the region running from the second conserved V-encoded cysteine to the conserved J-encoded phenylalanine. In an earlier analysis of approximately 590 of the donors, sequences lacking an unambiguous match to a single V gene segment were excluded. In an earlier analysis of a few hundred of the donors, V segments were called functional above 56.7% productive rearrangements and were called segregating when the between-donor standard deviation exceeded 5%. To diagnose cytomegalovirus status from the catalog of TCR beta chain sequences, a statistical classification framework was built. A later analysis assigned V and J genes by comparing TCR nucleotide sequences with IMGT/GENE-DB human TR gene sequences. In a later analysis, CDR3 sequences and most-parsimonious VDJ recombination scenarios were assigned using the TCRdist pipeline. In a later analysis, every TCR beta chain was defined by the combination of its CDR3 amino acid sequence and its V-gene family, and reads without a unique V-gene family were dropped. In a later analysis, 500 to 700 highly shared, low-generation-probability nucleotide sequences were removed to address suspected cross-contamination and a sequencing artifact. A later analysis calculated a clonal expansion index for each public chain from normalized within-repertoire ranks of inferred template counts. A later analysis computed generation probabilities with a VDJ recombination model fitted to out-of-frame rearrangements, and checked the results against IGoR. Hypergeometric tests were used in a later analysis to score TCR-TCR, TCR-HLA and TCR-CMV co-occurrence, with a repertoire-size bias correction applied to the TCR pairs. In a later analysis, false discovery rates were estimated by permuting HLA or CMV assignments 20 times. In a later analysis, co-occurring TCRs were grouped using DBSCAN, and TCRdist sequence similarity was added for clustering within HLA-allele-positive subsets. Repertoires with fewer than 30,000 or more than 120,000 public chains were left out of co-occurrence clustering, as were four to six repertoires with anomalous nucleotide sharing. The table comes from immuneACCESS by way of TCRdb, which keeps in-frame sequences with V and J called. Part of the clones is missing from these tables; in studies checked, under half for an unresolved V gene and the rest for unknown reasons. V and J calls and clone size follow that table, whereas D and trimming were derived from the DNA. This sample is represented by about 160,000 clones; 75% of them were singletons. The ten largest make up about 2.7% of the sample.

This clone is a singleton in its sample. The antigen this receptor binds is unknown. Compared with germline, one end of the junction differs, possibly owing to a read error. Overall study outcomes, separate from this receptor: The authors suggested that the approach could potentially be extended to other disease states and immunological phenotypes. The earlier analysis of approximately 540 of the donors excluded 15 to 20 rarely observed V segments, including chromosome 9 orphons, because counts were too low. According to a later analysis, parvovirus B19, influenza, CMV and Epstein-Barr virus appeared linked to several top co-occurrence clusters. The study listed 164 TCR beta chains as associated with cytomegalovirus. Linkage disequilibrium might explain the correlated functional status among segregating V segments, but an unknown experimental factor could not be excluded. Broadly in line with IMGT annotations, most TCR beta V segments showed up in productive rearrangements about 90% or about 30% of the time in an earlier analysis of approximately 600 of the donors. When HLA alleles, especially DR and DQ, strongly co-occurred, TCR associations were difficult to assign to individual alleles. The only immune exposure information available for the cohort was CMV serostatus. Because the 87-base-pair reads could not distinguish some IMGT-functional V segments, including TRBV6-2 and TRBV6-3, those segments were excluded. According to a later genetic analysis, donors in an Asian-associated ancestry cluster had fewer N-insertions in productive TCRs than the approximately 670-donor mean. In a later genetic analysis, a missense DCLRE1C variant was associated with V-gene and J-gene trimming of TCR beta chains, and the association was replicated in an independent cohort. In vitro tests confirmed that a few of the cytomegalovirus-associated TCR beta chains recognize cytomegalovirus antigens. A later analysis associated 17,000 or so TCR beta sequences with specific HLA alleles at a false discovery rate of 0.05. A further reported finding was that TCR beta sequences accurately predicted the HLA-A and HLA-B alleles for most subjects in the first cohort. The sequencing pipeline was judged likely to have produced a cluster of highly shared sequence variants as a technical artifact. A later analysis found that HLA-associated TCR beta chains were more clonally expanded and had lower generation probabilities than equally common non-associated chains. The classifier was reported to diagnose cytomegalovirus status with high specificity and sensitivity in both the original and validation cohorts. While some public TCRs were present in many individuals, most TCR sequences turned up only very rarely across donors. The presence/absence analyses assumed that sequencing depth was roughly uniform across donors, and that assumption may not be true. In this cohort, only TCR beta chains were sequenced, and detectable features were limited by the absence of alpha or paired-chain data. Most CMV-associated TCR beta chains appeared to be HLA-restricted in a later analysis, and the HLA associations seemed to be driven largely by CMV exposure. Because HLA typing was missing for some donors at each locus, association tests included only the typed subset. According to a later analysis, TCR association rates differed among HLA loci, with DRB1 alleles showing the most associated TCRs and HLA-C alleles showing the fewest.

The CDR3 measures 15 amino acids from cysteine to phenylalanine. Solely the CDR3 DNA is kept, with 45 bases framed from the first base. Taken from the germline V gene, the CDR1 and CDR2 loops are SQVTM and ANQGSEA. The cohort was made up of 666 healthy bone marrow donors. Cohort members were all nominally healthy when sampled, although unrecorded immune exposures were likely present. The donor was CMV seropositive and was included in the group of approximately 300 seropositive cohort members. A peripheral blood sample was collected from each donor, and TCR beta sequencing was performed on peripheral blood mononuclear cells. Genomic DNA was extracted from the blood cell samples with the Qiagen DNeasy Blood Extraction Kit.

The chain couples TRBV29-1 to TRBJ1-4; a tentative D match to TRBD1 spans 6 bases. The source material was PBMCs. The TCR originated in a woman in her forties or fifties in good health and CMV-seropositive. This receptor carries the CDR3 CSVGADSATNEKLLF. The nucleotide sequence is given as TGCAGCGTGGGGGCCGACAGCGCAACTAATGAAAAACTGCTTTTT. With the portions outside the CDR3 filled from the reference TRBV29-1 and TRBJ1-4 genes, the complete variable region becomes SAVISQKPSRDICQRGTSLTIQCQVDSQVTMMFWYRQQPGQSLTLIATANQGSEATYESGFVIDKFPISRPNLTFSTLTVSNMSPEDSSIYLCSVGADSATNEKLLFGSGTQLSVL.